This is a list of T cell receptor beta chains from one sample in a study of blood T cell repertoires in COVID-19. The method was immunoSEQ multiplex PCR; TCRdb's version includes in-frame clones alone and lacks a portion of them. The repertoire holds around 120,000 clones, with around 80% as singletons. Sequencing used peripheral blood. Receptor source: a woman older than 75 with acute or convalescent COVID-19. The CDR3 runs from the conserved cysteine through the conserved F or W. D genes are given only for firm matches. Clone size is given for some rows only: seen once, a few or many times, or a class if the clone is expanded.

V,J,size,D,CDR3,DNA
TRBV13,TRBJ2-7,-,TRBD2,CASSYLTSGGATYEQYF,TGTGCCAGCAGCTACCTGACTAGCGGGGGCGCCACCTACGAGCAGTACTTC
TRBV3-1/TRBV3-2,TRBJ1-4,-,-,CASSQQGSDEKLFF,TGTGCCAGCAGCCAACAGGGGAGCGATGAAAAACTGTTTTTT
TRBV18,TRBJ1-1,once,-,CASSPSGHRNTEAFF,TGTGCCAGCTCACCATCGGGACATAGGAACACTGAAGCTTTCTTT
TRBV21-1,TRBJ1-5,-,-,CASSHRDREQPQHF,TGTGCCAGCAGCCACCGGGACAGGGAACAGCCCCAGCATTTT
TRBV5-1,TRBJ2-3,-,TRBD2,CASSPDGRAEDTQYF,TGCGCCAGCTCCCCCGACGGGAGGGCCGAAGATACGCAGTATTTT
TRBV2,TRBJ1-2,-,-,CASGRQLANYGYTF,TGTGCCAGCGGACGGCAACTAGCTAACTATGGCTACACCTTC
TRBV7-2,TRBJ2-1,-,TRBD2,CASSQAGGTYNEQFF,TGTGCCAGCAGCCAGGCGGGGGGTACCTACAATGAGCAGTTCTTC
TRBV2,TRBJ2-1,-,TRBD1,CASSDWGQDPYNEQFF,TGTGCCAGCAGTGACTGGGGACAGGATCCCTACAATGAGCAGTTCTTC
TRBV6-1,TRBJ2-3,-,TRBD1,CASSELGQGRDTQYF,TGTGCCAGCAGTGAATTGGGACAGGGGAGAGATACGCAGTATTTT
TRBV11-3,TRBJ2-1,-,TRBD1,CASSSLPGQGHEQFF,TGTGCCAGCAGCTCCTTACCGGGACAGGGTCATGAGCAGTTCTTC
TRBV5-1,TRBJ1-2,-,-,CASSLATGQYYGYTF,TGCGCCAGCAGCTTGGCCACAGGGCAGTACTATGGCTACACCTTC
TRBV4-3,TRBJ1-2,-,TRBD1,CASSRGTGNLYGYTF,TGCGCCAGCAGCCGAGGGACAGGGAACCTGTATGGCTACACCTTC
TRBV10-2,TRBJ1-1,few,TRBD1,CASSELTGGAFQAFF,TGCGCCAGCAGTGAGTTGACAGGGGGCGCGTTTCAAGCTTTCTTT
TRBV6-2/TRBV6-3,TRBJ1-2,-,TRBD1,CASSTPRDRPRSDYGYTF,TGTGCCAGCAGTACTCCTCGGGACAGGCCGCGGTCTGACTATGGCTACACCTTC
TRBV7-2,TRBJ1-2,-,-,CASSSDRFYGYTF,TGTGCCAGCAGCTCCGACAGGTTCTATGGCTACACCTTC
TRBV5-3,TRBJ1-2,-,-,CARSLFGGSFGYTF,TGTGCCAGAAGCTTGTTCGGGGGATCTTTCGGCTACACCTTC
TRBV2,TRBJ1-1,-,TRBD1,CASSDGTGILGRAEAFF,TGTGCCAGCAGCGACGGGACAGGGATATTGGGAAGGGCTGAAGCTTTCTTT
TRBV2,TRBJ1-5,-,-,CASSLAGPPEGPQHF,TGTGCCAGCAGTCTAGCGGGACCTCCTGAGGGGCCCCAGCATTTT
TRBV5-1,TRBJ2-1,-,-,CASRQGSKAEQFF,TGCGCCAGCAGACAGGGATCTAAAGCTGAGCAGTTCTTC
TRBV4-2,TRBJ2-3,-,-,CASSLASDTQYF,TGTGCCAGCAGCTTAGCGTCCGATACGCAGTATTTT
TRBV5-1,TRBJ2-7,few,-,CASSSTVSYEQYF,TGCGCCAGCAGCTCGACAGTATCCTACGAGCAGTACTTC
TRBV30,TRBJ1-5,-,-,CAWSVEGNQPQHF,TGTGCCTGGAGTGTAGAGGGCAATCAGCCCCAGCATTTT
TRBV5-4,TRBJ2-3,once,TRBD2,CASSPRGGTDTQYF,TGTGCCAGCAGCCCGCGGGGGGGCACAGATACGCAGTATTTT
TRBV5-1,TRBJ2-3,-,TRBD2,CASSFLAGGQADTQYF,TGCGCCAGCAGCTTCTTAGCGGGAGGGCAAGCAGATACGCAGTATTTT
TRBV18,TRBJ2-7,-,TRBD2,CASSGLAGETNYEQYF,TGTGCCAGTTCCGGATTAGCGGGGGAAACCAACTACGAGCAGTACTTC
TRBV18,TRBJ2-7,-,TRBD1,CASSPRDRAPLYEQYF,TGTGCCAGCTCACCGCGGGACAGGGCCCCTCTCTACGAGCAGTACTTC
TRBV6-6,TRBJ1-3,once,TRBD1,CASSRGTDSGNTIYF,TGTGCCAGCAGCCGGGGGACAGACTCTGGAAACACCATATATTTT
TRBV5-4,TRBJ2-1,-,-,CASSLNAGNEQFF,TGTGCCAGCAGCTTGAACGCGGGTAATGAGCAGTTCTTC
TRBV18,TRBJ2-2,-,TRBD1,CASSPAGQANTGELFF,TGTGCCAGCTCACCGGCCGGACAGGCGAACACCGGGGAGCTGTTTTTT
TRBV19,TRBJ2-3,-,TRBD2,CASSTGTSRTDTQYF,TGTGCCAGTAGTACCGGGACTAGCAGAACAGATACGCAGTATTTT
TRBV7-9,TRBJ1-6,-,TRBD1,CASSGTGTDSPLHF,TGTGCCAGCAGCGGGACAGGGACCGATTCACCCCTCCACTTT
TRBV6-5,TRBJ2-7,-,TRBD2,CASATSGGYEQYF,TGTGCCAGCGCGACTAGCGGGGGTTACGAGCAGTACTTC
TRBV7-3,TRBJ2-1,-,TRBD2,CASSPRASGHNEQFF,TGTGCCAGCAGCCCCCGTGCTAGCGGGCACAATGAGCAGTTCTTC
TRBV29-1,TRBJ1-2,-,-,CSVDTGFYGYTF,TGCAGCGTTGATACAGGCTTCTATGGCTACACCTTC
TRBV28,TRBJ1-1,few,-,CASSLGGGLGTEAFF,TGTGCCAGCAGTTTAGGGGGAGGGTTGGGCACTGAAGCTTTCTTT
TRBV6-6,TRBJ1-6,-,TRBD1,CASSAPGTENSPLHF,TGTGCCAGCAGTGCCCCCGGGACAGAAAATTCACCCCTCCACTTT
TRBV2,TRBJ2-3,-,TRBD2,CASRATSGGRTDTQYF,TGTGCCAGCAGGGCCACTAGCGGGGGGCGCACAGATACGCAGTATTTT
TRBV3-1/TRBV3-2,TRBJ1-5,few,-,CASSQGQGGQPQHF,TGTGCCAGCAGCCAAGGGCAGGGTGGACAGCCCCAGCATTTT
TRBV19,TRBJ1-5,-,-,CASSIGGTTFQHF,TGTGCCAGTAGTATAGGGGGGACAACCTTTCAGCATTTT
TRBV7-9,TRBJ2-3,-,-,CASSLVGATQYF,TGTGCCAGCAGCTTAGTAGGAGCTACGCAGTATTTT
TRBV9,TRBJ1-2,-,-,CASSVVHSGGSGYTF,TGTGCCAGCAGCGTAGTTCATTCGGGGGGCTCTGGCTACACCTTC
TRBV18,TRBJ2-7,-,-,CASSLQGFSYEQYF,TGTGCCAGCTCACTTCAGGGATTCTCCTACGAGCAGTACTTC